The 4 T cell receptor beta chains below all came from one sample that was sequenced in a study of OX40 agonist ivuxolimab in advanced cancers. The repertoire was sequenced with immunoSEQ multiplex PCR; TCRdb's copy has only in-frame clones and lacks some. Altogether about 90,000 clones are present, approximately 85% being singletons, with the ten largest covering 0.2% to 0.25%. The sequences come from CD4+ or CD8+ T cells sorted from blood, collected in a trial of the OX40 agonist ivuxolimab. The receptors originated from an adult with an advanced solid tumor such as melanoma, head and neck, liver or kidney cancer.

The chain combines TRBV27 with TRBJ2-7; TRBD2 agrees at 11 bases. J gave up 5 bases and V 5 bases, and 8 bases lay outside the gene matches. This CDR3 is built from 15 residues. Germline-derived CDR1 and CDR2 are MNHEY and SMNVEV (reference sequence). The chain's CDR3 is CASSPRLAGIHEQYF. The CDR3 nucleotides read TGTGCCAGCAGTCCAAGACTAGCGGGAATCCACGAGCAGTACTTC.

This sequence joins TRBV5-4 and TRBJ1-3; 7 nucleotides line up with TRBD1. There are 15 residues in the CDR3. Germline V gene lookup returns CDR1 SGHNT and CDR2 YYREEE (reference sequence). Unmatched junction bases numbered 6, after V lost 4 bases and J lost 2 bases. The CDR3 sequence: CASSRGQETGNTIYF. The CDR3 DNA reads TGTGCCAGCAGCCGCGGACAGGAAACTGGAAACACCATATATTTT. Full variable domain (remainder filled in from reference TRBV5-4 and TRBJ1-3): ETGVTQSPTHLIKTRGQQVTLRCSSQSGHNTVSWYQQALGQGPQFIFQYYREEENGRGNFPPRFSGLQFPNYSSELNVNALELDDSALYLCASSRGQETGNTIYFGEGSWLTVV.

The V gene is TRBV6-5, the J gene TRBJ2-7; D might be TRBD1 or TRBD2, each matching 5 bases. This CDR3 contains 11 residues. Germline-derived CDR1 and CDR2 are MNHEY and SVGAGI. Trimming cost V 4 bases and J 8 bases, with 9 bases left between them. The CDR3 bases are TGTGCCAGCAGTTTGTCGGGACAGCAGTACTTC. This codes for CASSLSGQQYF.

This chain joins TRBV5-4 and TRBJ1-1; perhaps TRBD1 as D (5 bases). Germline values: CDR1 SGHNT, CDR2 YYREEE (reference sequence). CDR3 size: 16 residues. Trimming cost V 3 bases and J 2 bases, with 17 bases left between them. CDR3 in DNA: TGTGCCAGCAGCTCCGGCCTTGGTCAGGGAAACACTGAAGCTTTCTTT. This encodes CASSSGLGQGNTEAFF.